A selection of T cell receptor beta chains follows, all from one sample in a study of long-term antiretroviral therapy in people with HIV. TCRdb's copy holds only in-frame clones and misses some; the assay was immunoSEQ multiplex PCR. This sample has 20,000 to 25,000 clones; 82% occur once, and the top ten carry around 10%. The sequencing used unsorted PBMCs, collected around 2.4 years after starting antiretroviral therapy. These receptors came from a man aged 35 to 55 with HIV. Both conserved end residues are part of each CDR3. The order of the fields is D gene, clone size, J gene, V gene, CDR3 protein, CDR3 DNA. A D gene is named only where the DNA matches it firmly. Clone size is shown for a subset of rows, as once, few, many or a class of expanded clone.

d_call: TRBD2; clone_size: .; j_call: TRBJ2-1; v_call: TRBV5-5; cdr3_aa: CASSQGLADYNEQFF; cdr3_nt: TGTGCCAGCAGCCAGGGACTAGCGGATTACAATGAGCAGTTCTTC
d_call: .; clone_size: .; j_call: TRBJ2-5; v_call: TRBV27; cdr3_aa: CASSLGAGTQYF; cdr3_nt: TGTGCCAGCAGTTTAGGGGCCGGGACCCAGTACTTC
d_call: TRBD1; clone_size: few; j_call: TRBJ1-2; v_call: TRBV19; cdr3_aa: CASSEQGASGYTF; cdr3_nt: TGTGCCAGTAGTGAACAGGGGGCGAGTGGCTACACCTTC
d_call: .; clone_size: .; j_call: TRBJ1-5; v_call: TRBV23-1; cdr3_aa: CASRGGGQLSNQPQHF; cdr3_nt: TGCGCCAGCAGGGGGGGAGGACAGCTTAGCAATCAGCCCCAGCATTTT
d_call: TRBD1; clone_size: .; j_call: TRBJ2-7; v_call: TRBV7-2; cdr3_aa: CASSPQGAGAYEQYF; cdr3_nt: TGTGCCAGCAGCCCCCAGGGGGCAGGGGCCTACGAGCAGTACTTC
d_call: .; clone_size: .; j_call: TRBJ1-5; v_call: TRBV15; cdr3_aa: CATRWRNQPQHF; cdr3_nt: TGTGCCACCAGATGGCGAAATCAGCCCCAGCATTTT
d_call: .; clone_size: .; j_call: TRBJ1-1; v_call: TRBV19; cdr3_aa: CASSMWGATEAFF; cdr3_nt: TGTGCCAGTAGTATGTGGGGGGCCACTGAAGCTTTCTTT
d_call: .; clone_size: .; j_call: TRBJ2-6; v_call: TRBV5-4; cdr3_aa: CASTEGVSSGANVLTF; cdr3_nt: TGTGCCAGCACGGAAGGGGTTTCTTCTGGGGCCAACGTCCTGACTTTC
d_call: .; clone_size: .; j_call: TRBJ2-7; v_call: TRBV6-5; cdr3_aa: CASSLGQRPINEQYF; cdr3_nt: TGTGCCAGCAGTTTGGGTCAGAGGCCGATTAACGAGCAGTACTTC
d_call: .; clone_size: .; j_call: TRBJ2-7; v_call: TRBV7-9; cdr3_aa: CASSPHPTDSYEQYF; cdr3_nt: TGTGCCAGCAGCCCACACCCGACGGACAGTTACGAGCAGTACTTC
d_call: TRBD2; clone_size: .; j_call: TRBJ2-5; v_call: TRBV9; cdr3_aa: CASSVALTSGLETQYF; cdr3_nt: TGTGCCAGCAGCGTAGCCCTGACTAGCGGGTTAGAGACCCAGTACTTC
d_call: .; clone_size: .; j_call: TRBJ2-1; v_call: TRBV5-1; cdr3_aa: CASSFMASYNEQFF; cdr3_nt: TGCGCCAGCAGCTTCATGGCATCCTACAATGAGCAGTTCTTC
d_call: .; clone_size: once; j_call: TRBJ2-7; v_call: TRBV10-3; cdr3_aa: CAIRDLGDEQYF; cdr3_nt: TGTGCCATCAGAGACTTGGGGGACGAGCAGTACTTC